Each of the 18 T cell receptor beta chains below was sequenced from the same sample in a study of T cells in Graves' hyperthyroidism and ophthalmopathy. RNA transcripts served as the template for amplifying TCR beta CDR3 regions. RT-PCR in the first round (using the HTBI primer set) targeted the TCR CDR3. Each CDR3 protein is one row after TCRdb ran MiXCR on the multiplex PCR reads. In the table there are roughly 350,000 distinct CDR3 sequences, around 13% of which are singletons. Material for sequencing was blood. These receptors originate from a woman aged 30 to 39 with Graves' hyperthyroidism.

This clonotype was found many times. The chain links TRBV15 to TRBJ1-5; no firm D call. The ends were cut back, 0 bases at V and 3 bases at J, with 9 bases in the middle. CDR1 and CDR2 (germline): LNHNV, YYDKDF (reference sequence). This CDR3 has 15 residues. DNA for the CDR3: TGTGCCACCAGCAGAGATCGTGGTCACAATCAGCCCCAGCATTTT. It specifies CATSRDRGHNQPQHF. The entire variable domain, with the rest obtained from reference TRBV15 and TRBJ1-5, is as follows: DAMVIQNPRYQVTQFGKPVTLSCSQTLNHNVMYWYQQKSSQAPKLLFHYYDKDFNNEADTPDNFQSRRPNTSFCFLDIRSPGLGDTAMYLCATSRDRGHNQPQHFGDGTRLSIL.

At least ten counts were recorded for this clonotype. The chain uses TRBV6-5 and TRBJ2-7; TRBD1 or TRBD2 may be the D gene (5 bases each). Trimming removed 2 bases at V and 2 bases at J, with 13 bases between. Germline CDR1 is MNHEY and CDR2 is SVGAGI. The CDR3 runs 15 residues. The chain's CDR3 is CASSYLGDPTYEQYF. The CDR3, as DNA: TGTGCCAGCAGTTACCTGGGGGACCCGACCTACGAGCAGTACTTC.

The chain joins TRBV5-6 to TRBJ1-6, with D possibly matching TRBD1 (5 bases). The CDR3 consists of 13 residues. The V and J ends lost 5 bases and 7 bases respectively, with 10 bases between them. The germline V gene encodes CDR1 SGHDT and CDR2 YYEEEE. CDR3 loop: CASRRGLNSPLHF. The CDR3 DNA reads TGTGCCAGCAGGAGGGGCCTGAATTCACCCCTCCACTTT.

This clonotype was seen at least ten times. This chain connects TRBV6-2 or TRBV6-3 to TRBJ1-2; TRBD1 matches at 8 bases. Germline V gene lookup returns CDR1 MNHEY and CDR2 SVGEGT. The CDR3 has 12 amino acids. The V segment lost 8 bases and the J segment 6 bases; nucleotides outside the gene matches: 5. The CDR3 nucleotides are TGTGCCAGCGGACAGGGCCTAAATGGCTACACCTTC. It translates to CASGQGLNGYTF.

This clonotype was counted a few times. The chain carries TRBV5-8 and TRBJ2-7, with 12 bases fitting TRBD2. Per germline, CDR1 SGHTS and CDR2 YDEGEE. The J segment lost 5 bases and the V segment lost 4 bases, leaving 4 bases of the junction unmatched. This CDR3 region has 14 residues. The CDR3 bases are TGTGCCAGCAGCCCGACTAGCGGGGGCCACGAGCAGTACTTC. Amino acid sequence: CASSPTSGGHEQYF. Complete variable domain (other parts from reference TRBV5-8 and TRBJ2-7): EAGVTQSPTHLIKTRGQQATLRCSPISGHTSVYWYQQALGLGLQFLLWYDEGEERNRGNFPPRFSGRQFPNYSSELNVNALELEDSALYLCASSPTSGGHEQYFGPGTRLTVT.

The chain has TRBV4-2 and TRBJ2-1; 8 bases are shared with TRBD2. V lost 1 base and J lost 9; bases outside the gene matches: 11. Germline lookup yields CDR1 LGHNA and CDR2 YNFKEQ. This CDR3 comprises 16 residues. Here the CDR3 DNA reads TGTGCCAGCAGCCAAGGTCAAGGGACTAGTTCGCTTGAGCAGTTCTTC. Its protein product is CASSQGQGTSSLEQFF.

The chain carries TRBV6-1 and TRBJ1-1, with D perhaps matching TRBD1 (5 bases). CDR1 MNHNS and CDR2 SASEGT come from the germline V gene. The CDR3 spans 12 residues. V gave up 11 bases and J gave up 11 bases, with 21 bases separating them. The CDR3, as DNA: TGTGCCTCGCAGTTGGTCCGGGACGGGGCTTTCTTT. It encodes CASQLVRDGAFF.

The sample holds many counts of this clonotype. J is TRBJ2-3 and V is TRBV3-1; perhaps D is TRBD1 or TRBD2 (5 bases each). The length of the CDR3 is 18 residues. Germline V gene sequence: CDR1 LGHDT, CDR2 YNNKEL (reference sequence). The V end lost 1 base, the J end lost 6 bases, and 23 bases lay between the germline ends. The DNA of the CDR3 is TGTGCCAGCAGCCAAGGCCCCCCCCGGCTAGCAAGGGGCGATACGCAGTATTTT. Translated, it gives CASSQGPPRLARGDTQYF.

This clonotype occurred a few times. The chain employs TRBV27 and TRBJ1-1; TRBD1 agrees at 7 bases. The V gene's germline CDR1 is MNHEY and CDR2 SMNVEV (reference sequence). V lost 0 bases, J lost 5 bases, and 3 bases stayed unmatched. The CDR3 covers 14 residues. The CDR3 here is CASSLSQGRTEAFF. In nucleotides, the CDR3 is TGTGCCAGCAGTTTATCACAGGGGCGGACTGAAGCTTTCTTT.

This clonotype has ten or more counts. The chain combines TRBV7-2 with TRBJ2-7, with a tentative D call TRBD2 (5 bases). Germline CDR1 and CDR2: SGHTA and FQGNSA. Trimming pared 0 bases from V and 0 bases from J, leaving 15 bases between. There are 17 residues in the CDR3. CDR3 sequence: CASSLAFTADSSYEQYF. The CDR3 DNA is TGTGCCAGCAGCTTAGCGTTTACAGCGGATAGCTCCTACGAGCAGTACTTC.

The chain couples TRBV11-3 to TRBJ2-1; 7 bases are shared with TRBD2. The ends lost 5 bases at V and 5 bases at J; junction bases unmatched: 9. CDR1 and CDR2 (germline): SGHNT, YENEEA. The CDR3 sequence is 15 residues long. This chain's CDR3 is CASSLGGAGHNEQFF. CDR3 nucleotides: TGTGCCAGCAGCCTTGGGGGAGCGGGGCACAATGAGCAGTTCTTC.

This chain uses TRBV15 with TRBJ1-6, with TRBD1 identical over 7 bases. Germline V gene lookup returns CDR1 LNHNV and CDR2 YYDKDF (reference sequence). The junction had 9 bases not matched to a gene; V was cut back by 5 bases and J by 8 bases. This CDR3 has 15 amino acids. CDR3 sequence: CATSPRQGIYSPLHF. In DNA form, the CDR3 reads TGTGCCACCAGCCCCAGACAGGGCATTTATTCACCCCTCCACTTT.

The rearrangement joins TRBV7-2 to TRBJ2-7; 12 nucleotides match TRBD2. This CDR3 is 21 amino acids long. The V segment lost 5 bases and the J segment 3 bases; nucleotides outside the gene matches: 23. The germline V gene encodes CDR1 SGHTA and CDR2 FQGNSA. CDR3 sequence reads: CASSRTKKLAGGPKIDYEQYF. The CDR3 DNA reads TGTGCCAGCAGCCGAACGAAAAAGCTAGCGGGAGGGCCAAAAATAGACTACGAGCAGTACTTC.

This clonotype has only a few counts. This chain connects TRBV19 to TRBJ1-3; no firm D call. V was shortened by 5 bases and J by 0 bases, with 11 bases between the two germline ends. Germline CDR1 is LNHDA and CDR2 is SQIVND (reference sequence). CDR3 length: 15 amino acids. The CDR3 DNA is TGTGCCAGTAGTCCAGGCTGGGGCTCTGGAAACACCATATATTTT. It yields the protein CASSPGWGSGNTIYF.

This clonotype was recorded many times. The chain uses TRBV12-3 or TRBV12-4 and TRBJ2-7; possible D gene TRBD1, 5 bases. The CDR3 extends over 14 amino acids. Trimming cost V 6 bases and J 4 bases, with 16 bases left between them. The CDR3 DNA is TGTGCCAGCAGCCGTGACAGCTTCGCGTACGAGCAGTACTTC. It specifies CASSRDSFAYEQYF.

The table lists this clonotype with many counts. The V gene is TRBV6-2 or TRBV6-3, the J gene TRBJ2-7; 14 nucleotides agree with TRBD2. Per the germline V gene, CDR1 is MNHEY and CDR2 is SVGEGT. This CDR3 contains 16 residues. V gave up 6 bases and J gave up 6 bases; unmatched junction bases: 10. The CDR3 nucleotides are TGTGCCAGCAGACCGGGGACTAGCGGGAGAGCGGCCGAGCAGTACTTC. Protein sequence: CASRPGTSGRAAEQYF.

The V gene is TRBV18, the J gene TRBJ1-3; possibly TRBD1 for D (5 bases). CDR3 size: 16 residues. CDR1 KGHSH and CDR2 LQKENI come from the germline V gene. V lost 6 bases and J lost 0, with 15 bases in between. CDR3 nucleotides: TGTGCCAGCTCGACCCAGGGAACAGGCTCTGGAAACACCATATATTTT. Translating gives CASSTQGTGSGNTIYF. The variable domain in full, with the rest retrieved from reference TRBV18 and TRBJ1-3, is NAGVMQNPRHLVRRRGQEARLRCSPMKGHSHVYWYRQLPEEGLKFMVYLQKENIIDESGMPKERFSAEFPKEGPSILRIQQVVRGDSAAYFCASSTQGTGSGNTIYFGEGSWLTVV.

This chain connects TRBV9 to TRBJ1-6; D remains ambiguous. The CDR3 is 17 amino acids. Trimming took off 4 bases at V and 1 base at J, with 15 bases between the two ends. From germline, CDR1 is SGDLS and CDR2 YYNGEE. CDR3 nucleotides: TGTGCCAGCAGCTCCCTCACTGGTGGGTCCTATAATTCACCCCTCCACTTT. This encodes CASSSLTGGSYNSPLHF.